The T cell receptor (beta chain) described here comes from a study of cytomegalovirus exposure and HLA in healthy donors. Germline CDR1 is SGHVS and CDR2 is FQNEAQ. This CDR3 has 15 amino acids. Trimming pared 5 bases from V and 8 bases from J, leaving 19 bases between. Researchers ran the PCR with 60 Vbeta and 13 Jbeta primers. The method was immunoSEQ multiplex PCR; TCRdb's version includes in-frame clones alone and lacks a portion of them. The sample records some 150,000 clones, 75% to 85% being singletons. V is TRBV7-8 and J is TRBJ2-1; possibly TRBD2 for D (6 bases). The sequence derives from a man aged 45-60 years in good health and CMV-seropositive. Sequenced: PBMCs. CDR3 amino acids: CASSPQTGIADEQFF. In DNA, the CDR3 is TGTGCCAGCAGCCCCCAAACGGGCATAGCGGATGAGCAGTTCTTC.